The sequence of this T cell receptor beta chain was determined in a study of human T cells and chemical hapten exposure. The wider study: Patients additionally received therapeutic doses of diphenylcyclopropenone on the scalp once a week, and this continued throughout the roughly 25-week study. Small volume differences among pooled libraries mainly caused per-sample TCR yield variation. Study outcomes and limitations: Controls formed significantly fewer large CDR3 similarity clusters than expanded TCRs did. As patch test score rose, PT1 expanded TCR counts tended to rise as well.

One entry per CDR3 protein results from TCRdb running MiXCR on the RACE reads. The data contain about 380,000 distinct CDR3 sequences, 5% to 6.5% of them seen just once; the ten biggest clones take up just over 2.5%. This clonotype was seen many times. Its antigen is currently unknown. Trimming removed 4 bases at V and 1 base at J, with 6 bases between. Per the germline V gene, CDR1 is SQVTM and CDR2 is ANQGSEA. The CDR3 is made up of 12 amino acids. Time point indicated: pre-sensitization, week 0. Treatment here: therapeutic diphenylcyclopropenone sensitization with weekly scalp DPC. This chain joins TRBV29-1 and TRBJ2-3; D uncertain. This TCR came from a woman in her forties or fifties with alopecia areata. Some clones in this sample may be carry-over from other donors' samples. Sequenced material: whole blood, taken in connection with sensitization to the hapten diphenylcyclopropenone (DPC). As DNA, the CDR3 is TGCAGCGTTGTCCAGGGCACAGATACGCAGTATTTT. This translates into CSVVQGTDTQYF.